Below are 27 T cell receptor beta chains sequenced from a single sample in a study of blood T cell repertoires in COVID-19. The table came from immunoSEQ multiplex PCR; TCRdb's copy has only in-frame clones and leaves some out. The sample yields fewer than 250,000 clones, 80% seen once. The sequencing input was PBMCs or T cells enriched from blood (not recorded which). The receptors come from a woman aged 40 to 49 with acute COVID-19.

The rearrangement joins TRBV6-4 to TRBJ2-6; 8 bases align to TRBD1. This CDR3 spans 18 amino acids. Germline V gene data show CDR1 as MRHNA and CDR2 as SNTAGT. The V gene end was trimmed by 0 bases and the J gene end by 0 bases; junction bases not matched to a gene: 4. CDR3 protein: CASSDSTGGPSGANVLTF. CDR3 sequence (DNA): TGTGCCAGCAGTGACTCTACAGGGGGTCCCTCTGGGGCCAACGTCCTGACTTTC.

The CDR3 here is CSVGDSGNTIYF. The CDR3 DNA reads TGCAGCGTGGGGGACAGCGGAAACACCATATATTTT. The genes are TRBV29-1 and TRBJ1-3, with 7 bases matching TRBD1. There are 12 residues in the CDR3. V lost 6 bases to trimming and J lost 4 bases; unmatched junction nucleotides: 3. Germline-derived CDR1 and CDR2 are SQVTM and ANQGSEA.

The J gene is TRBJ1-2, the V gene TRBV19; maybe TRBD1 (5 bases). Trimming removed 10 bases from V and 1 base from J, with 13 bases in between. The CDR3 length is 13 residues. In germline, CDR1 is LNHDA, CDR2 SQIVND (reference sequence). CDR3 region: CATMTESNYGYTF. For the CDR3, the DNA is TGTGCCACTATGACAGAGAGTAACTATGGCTACACCTTC.

The V call is TRBV18, the J call TRBJ1-4; tentative D call: TRBD1 (5 bases). This CDR3 contains 16 residues. V lost 5 bases to trimming and J lost 4 bases, with 17 bases between them. Germline CDR1 KGHSH, CDR2 LQKENI. CDR3 amino acids: CASSTTVRSNNEKLFF. The CDR3 DNA follows: TGTGCCAGCTCAACGACAGTACGGTCCAATAATGAAAAACTGTTTTTT.

The rearrangement uses TRBV7-9 and TRBJ2-3; perhaps TRBD2 as D (6 bases). Looked up from germline, CDR1 is SEHNR and CDR2 is FQNEAQ (reference sequence). The CDR3 spans 14 residues. Trimming took off 10 bases at V and 2 bases at J, with 16 bases between the two ends. The CDR3 protein is CAINAGSSTDTQYF. The CDR3 DNA follows: TGTGCCATTAACGCGGGGAGCTCCACAGATACGCAGTATTTT. Based on the CDR3 plus reference TRBV7-9 and TRBJ2-3, the full variable domain is DTGVSQNPRHKITKRGQNVTFRCDPISEHNRLYWYRQTLGQGPEFLTYFQNEAQLEKSRLLSDRFSAERPKGSFSTLEIQRTEQGDSAMYLCAINAGSSTDTQYFGPGTRLTVL.

Notes on this clone: A junction boundary mismatches the germline segment, possibly from a read error. This chain links TRBV28 with TRBJ1-2; unclear D gene. The CDR3 contains 15 residues. Per the germline V gene, CDR1 is MDHEN and CDR2 is SYDVKM. CDR3 nucleotide sequence: TGTGCCAGCCGTGAGCGCCTCACCTCTAACTATAGCTACACCTTC. It encodes CASRERLTSNYSYTF.

The chain joins TRBV18 to TRBJ1-3; 7 bases fit TRBD1. Trimming removed 5 bases from V and 2 bases from J; junction bases left unmatched: 3. Looked up from germline, CDR1 is KGHSH and CDR2 is LQKENI. This CDR3 is 14 amino acids long. CDR3 DNA: TGTGCCAGCTCATCCGGGACAGCTGGAAACACCATATATTTT. Amino acids: CASSSGTAGNTIYF. Using reference TRBV18 and TRBJ1-3 for the parts outside the CDR3, the full variable domain is NAGVMQNPRHLVRRRGQEARLRCSPMKGHSHVYWYRQLPEEGLKFMVYLQKENIIDESGMPKERFSAEFPKEGPSILRIQQVVRGDSAAYFCASSSGTAGNTIYFGEGSWLTVV.

The CDR3 here is CASSYSPVLAGAYEQYF. CDR3 bases: TGTGCCAGCAGCTACTCCCCGGTGCTAGCGGGGGCCTACGAGCAGTACTTC. V usage is TRBV28 and J usage is TRBJ2-7, with 10 nucleotides matching TRBD2. Germline V gene lookup returns CDR1 MDHEN and CDR2 SYDVKM. The trim removed 6 bases at V and 2 bases at J, leaving 13 bases unmatched. This CDR3 is built from 17 residues.

The rearrangement joins TRBV6-5 to TRBJ1-5; 10 bases agree with TRBD1. There are 15 residues in the CDR3. Per the germline V gene, CDR1 is MNHEY and CDR2 is SVGAGI. V lost 6 bases and J lost 1; bases outside the gene matches: 3. Here the CDR3 reads CASRWTGGSNQPQHF. CDR3 nucleotide sequence: TGTGCCAGCAGATGGACAGGGGGAAGCAATCAGCCCCAGCATTTT.

The rearrangement uses TRBV28 and TRBJ1-5, with D maybe TRBD1 (6 bases). Germline CDR1 is MDHEN and CDR2 is SYDVKM. V was clipped by 2 bases and J by 5 bases, with 10 bases between them. The CDR3 covers 14 residues. CDR3 sequence: CASSLQGLYQPQHF. The CDR3 region has the DNA TGTGCCAGCAGTTTACAGGGGCTCTATCAGCCCCAGCATTTT.

This chain connects TRBV24-1 to TRBJ2-3, with a weak D call TRBD1 (6 bases). The CDR3 has 15 residues. Germline CDR1 and CDR2: KGHDR and SFDVKD. Trimming removed 5 bases from V and 5 bases from J, with 16 bases in between. CDR3 protein: CATSGWVSGEDTQYF. The DNA for the CDR3 is TGTGCCACCAGTGGTTGGGTGTCAGGGGAAGATACGCAGTATTTT.

The CDR3 sequence is CASSLSGQGYEKLFF. CDR3 nucleotide sequence: TGTGCCAGCAGTTTATCTGGACAGGGTTATGAAAAACTGTTTTTT. The chain combines TRBV28 with TRBJ1-4, with 8 bases that match TRBD1. Trimming removed 1 base from V and 6 bases from J; junction bases left unmatched: 4. The CDR3 contains 15 residues. The V gene's germline CDR1 is MDHEN and CDR2 SYDVKM.

J is TRBJ1-3 and V is TRBV5-6; D remains ambiguous. The CDR3 is 15 amino acids. V lost 4 bases and J 1 base, leaving 12 bases between the germline ends. Germline V gene sequence: CDR1 SGHDT, CDR2 YYEEEE. CDR3 sequence reads: CASSVPAASGNTIYF. The CDR3 DNA is TGTGCCAGCAGCGTTCCCGCGGCTTCTGGAAACACCATATATTTT.

The chain uses TRBV6-5 and TRBJ1-2; 7 bases line up with TRBD1. The trim removed 2 bases at V and 4 bases at J, leaving 1 base unmatched. The CDR3 runs to 13 residues. Germline CDR1 MNHEY, CDR2 SVGAGI. The CDR3 DNA is TGTGCCAGCAGTTACCCAGGGGGCTATGGCTACACCTTC. It yields the protein CASSYPGGYGYTF.

The chain recombines TRBV6-4 with TRBJ1-1; unclear D gene. The V and J ends lost 3 bases and 4 bases respectively, with 9 bases between them. Germline CDR1 and CDR2: MRHNA and SNTAGT. The CDR3 has 13 residues. CDR3 residues: CASSEEFGTEAFF. The DNA of the CDR3 is TGTGCCAGCAGTGAAGAGTTCGGCACTGAAGCTTTCTTT.

The rearrangement joins TRBV2 to TRBJ1-1; 8 nucleotides agree with TRBD1. The V gene end was trimmed by 2 bases and the J gene end by 11 bases; junction bases not matched to a gene: 13. Germline V CDR1 and CDR2: SNHLY, FYNNEI. CDR3 length: 15 amino acids. CDR3 nucleotide sequence: TGTGCCAGCAGTGAACAAAAAGTACAGGGGGTCGAGGCTTTCTTT. It translates to CASSEQKVQGVEAFF.

This chain uses TRBV5-1 with TRBJ1-3; maybe TRBD1 (6 bases). This CDR3 comprises 18 residues. The V and J ends lost 4 bases and 2 bases respectively, with 22 bases between them. Germline V gene sequence: CDR1 SGHRS, CDR2 YFSETQ. This CDR3 reads CASSPGGGQILAGNTIYF. For the CDR3, the DNA is TGCGCCAGCAGCCCCGGCGGAGGACAGATCCTAGCTGGAAACACCATATATTTT. The whole variable domain, remainder taken from reference TRBV5-1 and TRBJ1-3, is KAGVTQTPRYLIKTRGQQVTLSCSPISGHRSVSWYQQTPGQGLQFLFEYFSETQRNKGNFPGRFSGRQFSNSRSEMNVSTLELGDSALYLCASSPGGGQILAGNTIYFGEGSWLTVV.

This clone showed up just once. The chain joins TRBV15 to TRBJ2-6, with D unresolved. V was shortened by 0 bases and J by 0 bases, with 6 bases between the two germline ends. This CDR3 is built from 16 residues. The germline gives CDR1 LNHNV, CDR2 YYDKDF (reference sequence). The CDR3 reads CATSRDRSSGANVLTF. CDR3 DNA sequence: TGTGCCACCAGCAGAGATCGTAGCTCTGGGGCCAACGTCCTGACTTTC.

The chain is built from TRBV30 and TRBJ2-7, with D perhaps TRBD1 (6 bases). V dropped 0 bases and J dropped 0 bases, with 12 bases sitting between them. This CDR3 is built from 15 residues. Germline lookup yields CDR1 GTSNPN and CDR2 SVGIG (reference sequence). The CDR3 sequence is CAWSVMVGGSYEQYF. DNA for the CDR3: TGTGCCTGGAGTGTAATGGTAGGGGGCTCCTACGAGCAGTACTTC.

The V call is TRBV19, the J call TRBJ2-5; TRBD1 matches at 10 bases. V dropped 5 bases and J dropped 2; count of bases not matched to a gene: 5. The CDR3 is 15 amino acids. Germline V gives CDR1 LNHDA, CDR2 SQIVND (reference sequence). The CDR3 loop reads CASSSRQGAQETQYF. The CDR3 DNA sequence: TGTGCCAGTAGTTCCCGACAGGGGGCACAAGAGACCCAGTACTTC.

This CDR3 is CASLGGLAGYTF. The DNA of the CDR3 is TGTGCCAGCCTAGGGGGTCTCGCTGGCTACACCTTC. The chain links TRBV19 to TRBJ1-2; perhaps TRBD1 as D (6 bases). This CDR3 contains 12 residues. Germline V gene sequence: CDR1 LNHDA, CDR2 SQIVND (reference sequence). V lost 9 bases and J lost 7, with 15 bases in between.

This clone was found once. This chain uses TRBV28 with TRBJ1-3; weak D call: TRBD1 (5 bases). This CDR3 is built from 15 residues. Germline CDR1 MDHEN, CDR2 SYDVKM. Trimming took 8 bases from V and 4 from J, leaving 18 bases between them. The CDR3 loop reads CASGNTGGGGNTIYF. The CDR3, as DNA: TGTGCCAGCGGCAATACGGGGGGAGGCGGAAACACCATATATTTT.

The CDR3 spells CASSPPQGDEQYF. The CDR3 nucleotides read TGTGCCAGCAGCCCTCCGCAGGGCGACGAGCAGTACTTC. This chain connects TRBV6-6 to TRBJ2-7, with a tentative D call TRBD1 (5 bases). Looked up from germline, CDR1 is MNHNY and CDR2 is SVGAGI (reference sequence). The CDR3 loop spans 13 amino acids. Trimming took 6 bases from V and 5 from J, leaving 14 bases between them.

This clone was seen a single time. V and J are TRBV6-2 or TRBV6-3 and TRBJ2-1; 7 nucleotides match TRBD1. Per the germline V gene, CDR1 is MNHEY and CDR2 is SVGEGT. Trimming cost V 5 bases and J 4 bases; bases outside gene matches: 8. There are 15 residues in the CDR3. DNA for the CDR3: TGTGCCAGCAGTCACAGGGGAGAGGCATACAATGAGCAGTTCTTC. It translates to CASSHRGEAYNEQFF.

This clone showed up just once. The V call is TRBV28, the J call TRBJ2-7; 7 nucleotides line up with TRBD1. With 9 bases clipped from V and 4 bases from J, the junction kept 12 bases outside the gene matches. The CDR3 spans 14 residues. Germline V gene sequence: CDR1 MDHEN, CDR2 SYDVKM. The CDR3 DNA is TGTGCCAGTAAAGCCGGGACAGTTTCGTACGAGCAGTACTTC. As protein: CASKAGTVSYEQYF.

The chain has TRBV6-4 and TRBJ2-1; D is undetermined. Trimming took 4 bases from V and 2 from J, leaving 12 bases between them. The CDR3 consists of 15 residues. The germline V gene has CDR1 MRHNA and CDR2 SNTAGT. CDR3 nucleotides: TGTGCCAGCAGTGCCCGATTGGCGGCCTACAATGAGCAGTTCTTC. Translated: CASSARLAAYNEQFF.

The J gene is TRBJ1-6, the V gene TRBV19; possible D gene TRBD1, 5 bases. This CDR3 contains 16 residues. V lost 3 bases to trimming and J lost 4 bases, with 13 bases between them. CDR1 is LNHDA and CDR2 is SQIVND in the germline V gene (reference sequence). This CDR3 is CASSISRDLYNSPLHF. CDR3 nucleotides: TGTGCCAGTAGTATTAGCAGGGATCTTTATAATTCACCCCTCCACTTT.